This TCR beta chain was observed in a study of T cell responses to AZD1222 COVID-19 vaccine. Study summary: Pooling covered second doses at about 4 or about 12 weeks. Broader study findings: Reports say nearly half of spike-specific TCRs go after unmutated variant regions. There were mostly white British donors and more females than males, and clonal diversity was possibly underestimated.

Generated by immunoSEQ multiplex PCR, the TCRdb table keeps only in-frame clones and is missing some. In the table there are over 120,000 clones, about 90% of which are singletons. Comment on this clone: What it recognizes is unknown.

The material was peripheral blood, obtained on day 0 of AZD1222 vaccination. This TCR was recovered from an adult in good health.

This CDR3 is CASRSQATFYGYTF. In DNA, the CDR3 is TGTGCCAGCAGGTCCCAAGCGACCTTCTATGGCTACACCTTC. This sequence joins TRBV6-5 and TRBJ1-2; D ambiguous. The CDR3 is made up of 14 amino acids. Germline CDR1 and CDR2: MNHEY and SVGAGI. V lost 6 bases and J 4 bases, leaving 15 bases between the germline ends.